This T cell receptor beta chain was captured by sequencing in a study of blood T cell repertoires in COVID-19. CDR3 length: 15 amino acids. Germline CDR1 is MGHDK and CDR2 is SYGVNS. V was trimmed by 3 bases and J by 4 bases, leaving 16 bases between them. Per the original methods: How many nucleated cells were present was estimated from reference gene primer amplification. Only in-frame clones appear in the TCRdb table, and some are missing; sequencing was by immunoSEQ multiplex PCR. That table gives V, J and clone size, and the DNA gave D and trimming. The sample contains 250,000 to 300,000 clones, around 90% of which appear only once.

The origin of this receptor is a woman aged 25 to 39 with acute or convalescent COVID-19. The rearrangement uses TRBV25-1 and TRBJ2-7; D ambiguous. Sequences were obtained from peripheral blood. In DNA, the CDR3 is TGTGCCAGCAGTGACTCAGGAAAGATTATATACGAGCAGTACTTC. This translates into CASSDSGKIIYEQYF.